These 8 T cell receptor beta chains were sequenced from one sample in a study of blood T cell repertoires in COVID-19 (dated by TCRdb to the early 2020s). Library method: the immunoSEQ multiplex PCR assay. TCRdb limited this immuneACCESS table to in-frame rearrangements with V and J called. A share of clones is missing; checked studies link under half to unresolved V genes, and the rest is unexplained. Present in this sample are more than 60,000 clones, 82% of which were seen just once. Under 11% of the sample is held by the ten biggest clonotypes. Sequenced: peripheral blood. The receptors originated from a man in his fifties or sixties with acute or convalescent COVID-19.

J is TRBJ2-3 and V is TRBV27, with a weak D call TRBD1 (6 bases). The germline gives CDR1 MNHEY, CDR2 SMNVEV (reference sequence). Between the trimmed V and J ends, which lost 2 bases and 6 bases, there was a span of 12 bases. This CDR3 spans 14 amino acids. The CDR3 is CASSLMGASDTQYF. In nucleotides, the CDR3 is TGTGCCAGCAGTTTAATGGGGGCTTCGGATACGCAGTATTTT.

This clone has just a few counts. The chain combines TRBV29-1 with TRBJ1-1; 8 positions match TRBD1. CDR1 and CDR2 from the germline V gene are SQVTM and ANQGSEA. J was trimmed by 1 base and V by 6 bases; bases with no gene match: 4. CDR3 length: 13 amino acids. The CDR3 reads CSVLTGANTEAFF. DNA of the CDR3: TGCAGCGTACTGACAGGGGCGAACACTGAAGCTTTCTTT.

The rearrangement links TRBV14 to TRBJ1-4; D is uncertain. Between the trimmed V and J ends, which lost 3 bases and 6 bases, there was a span of 14 bases. This CDR3 comprises 15 residues. CDR1 is SGHDN, CDR2 FVKESK, per germline. The CDR3 reads CASSHPAGFDEKLFF. The DNA for the CDR3 is TGTGCCAGCAGCCATCCGGCGGGATTTGATGAAAAACTGTTTTTT.

This clone appeared a single time. The chain joins TRBV7-2 to TRBJ2-1, with TRBD2 as a possible D gene (6 bases). CDR1 and CDR2 from the germline V gene are SGHTA and FQGNSA. V lost 2 bases and J 6 bases, leaving 14 bases between the germline ends. This CDR3 has 15 amino acids. The CDR3 loop reads CASSLNSGTLNEQFF. The CDR3 region has the DNA TGTGCCAGCAGCTTAAATAGTGGGACTCTCAATGAGCAGTTCTTC.

For the CDR3, the DNA is TGTGCCAGCAGCTTCCAGGGAATAGGGCCCCAGCATTTT. The encoded protein is CASSFQGIGPQHF. The chain uses TRBV11-2 and TRBJ1-5; D is possibly TRBD1 (5 bases). The V and J ends lost 3 bases and 9 bases respectively, with 12 bases between them. Per germline, CDR1 SGHAT and CDR2 FQNNGV. The CDR3 is made up of 13 amino acids.

The gene calls are TRBV5-6 and TRBJ2-6, with D uncertain. CDR1 is SGHDT and CDR2 is YYEEEE in the germline V gene. V lost 6 bases and J lost 1, with 11 bases in between. This CDR3 is 15 amino acids long. In DNA form, the CDR3 reads TGTGCCAGCACTGACGACTTTTCTGGGGCCAACGTCCTGACTTTC. This encodes CASTDDFSGANVLTF. The full variable domain, with the rest looked up from reference TRBV5-6 and TRBJ2-6, is DAGVTQSPTHLIKTRGQQVTLRCSPKSGHDTVSWYQQALGQGPQFIFQYYEEEERQRGNFPDRFSGHQFPNYSSELNVNALLLGDSALYLCASTDDFSGANVLTFGAGSRLTVL.

The J gene is TRBJ1-1, the V gene TRBV7-2; D is undetermined. Per germline, CDR1 SGHTA and CDR2 FQGNSA. The CDR3 is 14 amino acids. V gave up 0 bases and J gave up 3 bases, with 8 bases separating them. CDR3 DNA sequence: TGTGCCAGCAGCTTAGCGCGGGGTCACACTGAAGCTTTCTTT. Amino acids: CASSLARGHTEAFF.

This chain uses TRBV27 with TRBJ2-7; 10 nucleotides agree with TRBD2. Germline loops: CDR1 MNHEY, CDR2 SMNVEV (reference sequence). The CDR3 is made up of 13 amino acids. V gave up 3 bases and J gave up 7 bases; unmatched junction bases: 3. The CDR3 here is CASSFSGRGEQYF. The CDR3, as DNA: TGTGCCAGCAGTTTCAGCGGGAGGGGAGAGCAGTACTTC.